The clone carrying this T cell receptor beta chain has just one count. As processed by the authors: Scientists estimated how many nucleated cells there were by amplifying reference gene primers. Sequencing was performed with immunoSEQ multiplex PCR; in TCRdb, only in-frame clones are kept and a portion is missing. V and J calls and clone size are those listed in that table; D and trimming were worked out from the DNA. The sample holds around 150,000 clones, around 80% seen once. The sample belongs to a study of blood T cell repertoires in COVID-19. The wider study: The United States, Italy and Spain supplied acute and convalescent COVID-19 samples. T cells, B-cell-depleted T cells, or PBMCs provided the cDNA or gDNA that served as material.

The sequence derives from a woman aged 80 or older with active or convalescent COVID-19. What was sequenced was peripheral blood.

CDR3 residues: CASRGTVETQYF. CDR3 DNA sequence: TGTGCCAGCAGGGGGACAGTGGAGACCCAGTACTTC. The chain recombines TRBV6-5 with TRBJ2-5; 7 bases are a match to TRBD1. Germline V gene data show CDR1 as MNHEY and CDR2 as SVGAGI. The length of the CDR3 is 12 residues. V was clipped by 6 bases and J by 5 bases; unmatched bases: 3.